These 7 T cell receptor beta chains were sequenced from one sample in a study of shared clonotypes between healthy human individuals. TCRdb's copy holds only in-frame clones and misses some; the assay was immunoSEQ multiplex PCR. The sample comprises fewer than 700,000 clones, around 96% of which are singletons, and approximately 0.11% rests with the top ten. Naive CD8 populations comprised CD45RO-negative cells positively selected for CCR7, excluding terminally differentiated effector memory CD45RA+ cells. What was sequenced was naive CD8+ T cells sorted from blood. The receptors originated from a woman aged 25 to 45 in good health.

The chain links TRBV18 to TRBJ1-1, with 8 bases aligning to TRBD1. This CDR3 has 14 residues. V lost 3 bases to trimming and J lost 1 base; unmatched junction nucleotides: 1. CDR1 KGHSH and CDR2 LQKENI come from the germline V gene. The CDR3 DNA reads as TGTGCCAGCTCACCCGGACAGGGGAACACTGAAGCTTTCTTT. Its protein product is CASSPGQGNTEAFF.

This sequence joins TRBV4-1 and TRBJ2-1, with 12 positions matching TRBD2. The CDR3 contains 15 residues. The junction had 2 bases not matched to a gene; V was cut back by 0 bases and J by 8 bases. CDR1 is MGHRA, CDR2 YSYEKL, per germline. CDR3 DNA sequence: TGCGCCAGCAGCCAAGATCCTAGCGGGAGGGATGAGCAGTTCTTC. Encoded protein: CASSQDPSGRDEQFF.

The CDR3 coding sequence is TGTGCCAGCAGTAGGACTAGCGGGGCCCTGAACACCGGGGAGCTGTTTTTT. Protein: CASSRTSGALNTGELFF. V gene TRBV25-1 combines with J gene TRBJ2-2; 12 nucleotides agree with TRBD2. J was trimmed by 1 base and V by 5 bases; bases with no gene match: 5. CDR1 and CDR2 (germline): MGHDK, SYGVNS. This CDR3 is built from 17 residues.

The chain combines TRBV7-2 with TRBJ1-1; D not resolved. The V gene's germline CDR1 is SGHTA and CDR2 FQGNSA. Trimming removed 5 bases at V and 0 bases at J, with 13 bases between. The CDR3 length is 15 residues. CDR3 sequence (DNA): TGTGCCAGCAGCCAACTATTGGGGATGAACACTGAAGCTTTCTTT. The encoded protein is CASSQLLGMNTEAFF.

The chain has TRBV28 and TRBJ1-5; no definite D call. The V and J ends lost 3 bases and 5 bases respectively, with 17 bases between them. Germline V lookup: CDR1 MDHEN, CDR2 SYDVKM. CDR3 length: 16 residues. CDR3 in amino acids: CASSFTVREWDQPQHF. CDR3 sequence (DNA): TGTGCCAGCAGTTTCACCGTCCGGGAATGGGATCAGCCCCAGCATTTT.

The chain uses TRBV29-1 and TRBJ2-5; 9 nucleotides align to TRBD2. The DNA end is more similar to TRBJ2-7, so the J call may be wrong. The CDR3 extends over 13 amino acids. The V gene's germline CDR1 is SQVTM and CDR2 ANQGSEA. DNA for the CDR3: TGCAGCGTTGTGGCGGGAGGGCCATCCGAGCAGTACTTC. Its protein product is CSVVAGGPSEQYF.

The J gene is TRBJ2-1, the V gene TRBV27; D gene unclear. Germline V gene sequence: CDR1 MNHEY, CDR2 SMNVEV (reference sequence). Trimming left V 0 bases short and J 3 bases short, with 9 bases between. The CDR3 is 15 amino acids. This CDR3 is CASSLSSNFYNEQFF. Here the CDR3 DNA reads TGTGCCAGCAGTTTATCGTCCAACTTCTACAATGAGCAGTTCTTC.